This T cell receptor (beta chain) was sequenced during a study of CD8 T cells in Susac syndrome. Study context: Patients with Susac syndrome were therapy-naive, on corticosteroids, or on intravenous immunoglobulin alone at blood draw.

V was clipped by 4 bases and J by 0 bases, with 12 bases between them. Germline CDR1 reads SQVTM; CDR2 reads ANQGSEA. The CDR3 consists of 14 residues. With random hexamers, roughly 0.5 to 1 ug RNA was reverse transcribed. Multiplex PCR with immunoSEQ amplified the TCR beta CDR3 across 54 Vbeta and 13 Jbeta. Using its own MiXCR run on the immunoSEQ multiplex PCR reads, TCRdb lists one record per CDR3 protein. The profile shows under 80,000 distinct CDR3 sequences, 85% to 95% of them singletons. V and J are TRBV29-1 and TRBJ1-1, with D tentatively TRBD1 (6 bases). This TCR derives from a human donor with Susac syndrome. The specimen was CD4+ T cells from PBMCs. The CDR3 bases are TGCAGCGTTGTGTACAGGGACATGAACACTGAAGCTTTCTTT. It specifies CSVVYRDMNTEAFF.